Below are 30 T cell receptor beta chains sequenced from a single sample in a study of blood T cell repertoires in COVID-19. Clones were read by immunoSEQ multiplex PCR, and TCRdb kept only the in-frame ones, dropping some. The sample lists under 85,000 clones; approximately 86% were seen once. Specimen: peripheral blood. The origin of the receptors is a man in his forties with COVID-19, enrolled during active disease.

This sequence joins TRBV10-2 and TRBJ2-4, with TRBD2 matching over 9 bases. The CDR3 extends over 14 amino acids. V lost 7 bases to trimming and J lost 4 bases; unmatched junction nucleotides: 5. CDR1 and CDR2 from the germline V gene are WSHSY and SAAADI. CDR3 bases: TGCGCCAGCACAACAAGCGGGGGGAAAAACATTCAGTACTTC. It codes for CASTTSGGKNIQYF.

This clone was seen once. The chain has TRBV5-1 and TRBJ2-7, with D possibly being TRBD2 (5 bases). Germline lookup yields CDR1 SGHRS and CDR2 YFSETQ. The V gene lost 3 bases and the J gene lost 6 bases, with 13 bases spanning the gap. The CDR3 contains 13 residues. This chain's CDR3 is CASSSGLSGEQYF. CDR3 bases: TGCGCCAGCAGCTCCGGGCTGAGCGGCGAGCAGTACTTC.

This clone has only a few counts. CDR3 nucleotide sequence: TGTGCCAGCAGCTTAGGAGGGATGGGAAAGCAGTTCTTC. It is translated as CASSLGGMGKQFF. V usage is TRBV11-3 and J usage is TRBJ2-1, with a weak D call TRBD2 (5 bases). Germline V lookup: CDR1 SGHNT, CDR2 YENEEA. Trimming shortened V by 1 base and J by 11 bases, and 12 bases separated the two germline ends. The CDR3 covers 13 residues.

The V and J genes are TRBV12-5 and TRBJ2-1; D remains unclear. Trimming left V 1 base short and J 4 bases short, with 2 bases between. Germline V gene data show CDR1 as LGHNT and CDR2 as FRNRAP. The CDR3 has 12 amino acids. CDR3 coding DNA: TGTGCTAGTGGTTTGGCTTACAATGAGCAGTTCTTC. This encodes CASGLAYNEQFF.

The chain combines TRBV30 with TRBJ1-5, with 8 bases that match TRBD1. V was clipped by 3 bases and J by 6 bases; unmatched bases: 4. The CDR3 loop spans 13 amino acids. Germline CDR1 and CDR2: GTSNPN and SVGIG (reference sequence). The CDR3, as DNA: TGTGCCTGGAGCGGACAGGGCACTCAGCCCCAGCATTTT. Translated: CAWSGQGTQPQHF.

This clone showed up just a few times. The chain employs TRBV18 and TRBJ1-1, with 11 positions matching TRBD1. Germline V lookup: CDR1 KGHSH, CDR2 LQKENI. This CDR3 region has 16 residues. Germline trimming cut 3 bases from V and 1 base from J; bases unmatched to any gene: 4. CDR3 in DNA: TGTGCCAGCTCACCCGGGACAGGGGGTTCGAACACTGAAGCTTTCTTT. Its translation is CASSPGTGGSNTEAFF.

The genes are TRBV19 and TRBJ2-7; D is uncertain. Germline V gives CDR1 LNHDA, CDR2 SQIVND (reference sequence). The CDR3 spans 14 residues. The ends were cut back, 5 bases at V and 3 bases at J, with 14 bases in the middle. CDR3 sequence: CASSVASFNYEQYF. DNA of the CDR3: TGTGCCAGTAGTGTCGCTAGTTTTAACTACGAGCAGTACTTC. Using reference TRBV19 and TRBJ2-7 for the parts outside the CDR3, the full variable domain is DGGITQSPKYLFRKEGQNVTLSCEQNLNHDAMYWYRQDPGQGLRLIYYSQIVNDFQKGDIAEGYSVSREKKESFPLTVTSAQKNPTAFYLCASSVASFNYEQYFGPGTRLTVT.

V gene TRBV12-3 or TRBV12-4 combines with J gene TRBJ2-7; TRBD1 matches 7 bases. The CDR3 covers 13 residues. The J segment lost 0 bases and the V segment lost 7 bases, leaving 3 bases of the junction unmatched. The CDR3 loop is CASKTGNSYEQYF. The CDR3 bases are TGTGCCAGCAAGACAGGGAACTCCTACGAGCAGTACTTC.

The V and J genes are TRBV6-5 and TRBJ2-6; TRBD1 is a possible D gene (6 bases). Germline values: CDR1 MNHEY, CDR2 SVGAGI. This CDR3 contains 14 residues. V was trimmed by 10 bases and J by 2 bases, leaving 12 bases between them. CDR3 sequence (DNA): TGTGCCACGTCAGGGGTTGCTGGGGCCAACGTCCTGACTTTC. Translation: CATSGVAGANVLTF.

This clone was seen more than once but under ten times. The V call is TRBV3-1 (or the pseudogene TRBV3-2), the J call TRBJ1-2, with 7 bases matching TRBD1. CDR3 length: 16 amino acids. The germline V gene encodes CDR1 LGHDT and CDR2 YNNKEL (reference sequence). V shed 2 bases and J 3 bases; nucleotides not matched to a gene: 9. CDR3 bases: TGTGCCAGCAGCCAATCCCTAGGGGGCGCCGACTATGGCTACACCTTC. Its protein product is CASSQSLGGADYGYTF.

The chain employs TRBV19 and TRBJ1-6; 9 bases map to TRBD1. Trimming cost V 5 bases and J 9 bases; bases outside gene matches: 8. There are 15 residues in the CDR3. Looked up from germline, CDR1 is LNHDA and CDR2 is SQIVND (reference sequence). For the CDR3, the DNA is TGTGCCAGTAGTCCTCGTGACAGGGGGTCTTCACCCCTCCACTTT. The encoded protein is CASSPRDRGSSPLHF.

The chain combines TRBV29-1 with TRBJ2-1; the D is unclear. Deletions cut 6 bases from V and 9 bases from J, with 12 bases between. This CDR3 has 11 amino acids. From germline, CDR1 is SQVTM and CDR2 ANQGSEA. CDR3 nucleotides: TGCAGCGTCCAAAGCGTGGGTGAGCAGTTCTTC. It codes for CSVQSVGEQFF.

This clone was observed a handful of times. The V call is TRBV7-9, the J call TRBJ1-5, with unresolved D. The CDR3 spans 16 residues. Germline CDR1 is SEHNR and CDR2 is FQNEAQ (reference sequence). Trimming shortened V by 1 base and J by 2 bases, and 12 bases separated the two germline ends. DNA for the CDR3: TGTGCCAGCAGCTTAGGATCGGGTATAGGCAATCAGCCCCAGCATTTT. Protein product: CASSLGSGIGNQPQHF.

The CDR3, as DNA: TGTGCCAGCAGCTCAGGGGGCACTGAAGCTTTCTTT. Protein: CASSSGGTEAFF. This rearrangement joins TRBV5-4 to TRBJ1-1, with 7 bases fitting TRBD1. The CDR3 is made up of 12 amino acids. From germline, CDR1 is SGHNT and CDR2 YYREEE (reference sequence). V shed 3 bases, J shed 4 bases, and the junction held 0 bases outside the gene matches.

V usage is TRBV28 and J usage is TRBJ1-2; TRBD1 aligns across 10 bases. Germline lookup yields CDR1 MDHEN and CDR2 SYDVKM. The V segment lost 7 bases and the J segment 6 bases; nucleotides outside the gene matches: 17. The CDR3 totals 17 residues. In DNA form, the CDR3 reads TGTGCCAGCACCCTAGGTTCCGCGGGACAGGGGCTTCATGGCTACACCTTC. Amino acids: CASTLGSAGQGLHGYTF.

V is TRBV27 and J is TRBJ2-1; 7 nucleotides match TRBD1. Losses at the gene ends were 5 bases for V and 4 bases for J; bases not matched to a gene: 8. CDR1 and CDR2 (germline): MNHEY, SMNVEV (reference sequence). CDR3 length equals 15 residues. The CDR3 bases are TGTGCCAGCAGTCCAGGGGGAGTAGGGTACAATGAGCAGTTCTTC. It encodes CASSPGGVGYNEQFF.

The genes are TRBV9 and TRBJ1-1; TRBD1 might be the D (6 bases). The length of the CDR3 is 15 residues. Trimming cost V 0 bases and J 5 bases, with 14 bases left between them. CDR1 is SGDLS and CDR2 is YYNGEE in the germline V gene. The CDR3 spells CASSVAPGGRTEAFF. The CDR3 region has the DNA TGTGCCAGCAGCGTAGCGCCGGGGGGCAGGACTGAAGCTTTCTTT. The full variable domain, its missing parts supplied by reference TRBV9 and TRBJ1-1, is DSGVTQTPKHLITATGQRVTLRCSPRSGDLSVYWYQQSLDQGLQFLIQYYNGEERAKGNILERFSAQQFPDLHSELNLSSLELGDSALYFCASSVAPGGRTEAFFGQGTRLTVV.

The chain employs TRBV29-1 and TRBJ1-1, with 10 positions matching TRBD1. The junction had 14 bases not matched to a gene; V was cut back by 7 bases and J by 12 bases. Per the germline V gene, CDR1 is SQVTM and CDR2 is ANQGSEA. The CDR3 has 13 amino acids. The CDR3 sequence is CSAERGQGSLSFF. The CDR3 bases are TGCAGCGCCGAGAGGGGACAGGGGAGTTTGTCTTTCTTT.

The gene calls are TRBV14 and TRBJ1-1, with D possibly TRBD1 on 5 matching bases. Per the germline V gene, CDR1 is SGHDN and CDR2 is FVKESK. The V end was cut by 8 bases, the J end by 2 bases, with 12 bases between. This CDR3 region has 13 residues. The CDR3 nucleotides read TGTGCCAGCTCACAGGTTGCCAACACTGAAGCTTTCTTT. This codes for CASSQVANTEAFF.

This chain uses TRBV27 with TRBJ2-1; TRBD1 agrees at 7 bases. The CDR3 loop spans 14 amino acids. With 8 bases clipped from V and 7 bases from J, the junction kept 11 bases outside the gene matches. Germline V gives CDR1 MNHEY, CDR2 SMNVEV (reference sequence). The CDR3 spells CASSRTGVGNEQFF. DNA of the CDR3: TGTGCCAGCTCTCGAACAGGGGTTGGAAATGAGCAGTTCTTC.

The CDR3 sequence: CAWSWQGDPSYGYTF. The CDR3 nucleotides read TGTGCCTGGAGTTGGCAGGGGGACCCATCCTATGGCTACACCTTC. The V call is TRBV30, the J call TRBJ1-2; 7 bases are a match to TRBD1. The CDR3 runs 15 residues. Germline loops: CDR1 GTSNPN, CDR2 SVGIG (reference sequence). V shed 2 bases, J shed 4 bases, and the junction held 10 bases outside the gene matches.

V and J are TRBV19 and TRBJ1-1; TRBD1 might be the D (6 bases). The CDR3 totals 13 residues. V gave up 6 bases and J gave up 1 base, with 9 bases separating them. Germline V CDR1 and CDR2: LNHDA, SQIVND (reference sequence). As DNA, the CDR3 is TGTGCCAGTAGATCACAGGGGAACACTGAAGCTTTCTTT. This gives the protein CASRSQGNTEAFF.

The chain combines TRBV10-2 with TRBJ2-3; 7 bases are shared with TRBD2. Germline trimming cut 2 bases from V and 3 bases from J; bases unmatched to any gene: 5. The germline V gene encodes CDR1 WSHSY and CDR2 SAAADI. The CDR3 contains 15 residues. In nucleotides, the CDR3 is TGCGCCAGCAGTGAGCCAGCAGCGGGAACAGATACGCAGTATTTT. Its protein product is CASSEPAAGTDTQYF.

V gene TRBV7-9 combines with J gene TRBJ2-3; 11 bases agree with TRBD2. The V gene end was trimmed by 4 bases and the J gene end by 4 bases; junction bases not matched to a gene: 4. This CDR3 is built from 15 residues. The germline V gene encodes CDR1 SEHNR and CDR2 FQNEAQ (reference sequence). Here the CDR3 reads CASSYSGGASDTQYF. The CDR3, as DNA: TGTGCCAGCAGCTATAGCGGGGGGGCCTCAGATACGCAGTATTTT.

The chain recombines TRBV6-5 with TRBJ2-1; 7 bases map to TRBD2. V was pared by 7 bases and J by 5 bases, with 11 bases of the junction left unmatched. This CDR3 comprises 15 residues. The V gene's germline CDR1 is MNHEY and CDR2 SVGAGI. The CDR3 DNA reads TGTGCCAGCACCACCGGGACCGGGGGGAACAATGAGCAGTTCTTC. Translating it yields CASTTGTGGNNEQFF.

This clone was counted a few times. The chain combines TRBV2 with TRBJ1-1, with D unresolved. Germline V gene sequence: CDR1 SNHLY, CDR2 FYNNEI. This CDR3 spans 12 amino acids. The V and J ends lost 4 bases and 3 bases respectively, with 6 bases between them. The DNA for the CDR3 is TGTGCCAGCAGTGTTCAGGACACTGAAGCTTTCTTT. Its translation is CASSVQDTEAFF. The full variable domain, rest sourced from reference TRBV2 and TRBJ1-1, is EPEVTQTPSHQVTQMGQEVILRCVPISNHLYFYWYRQILGQKVEFLVSFYNNEISEKSEIFDDQFSVERPDGSNFTLKIRSTKLEDSAMYFCASSVQDTEAFFGQGTRLTVV.

The V and J genes are TRBV19 and TRBJ2-3, with D maybe TRBD1 (5 bases). Germline assignment: CDR1 LNHDA and CDR2 SQIVND (reference sequence). The V end was cut by 5 bases, the J end by 0 bases, with 15 bases between. The CDR3 is made up of 16 amino acids. The CDR3 coding sequence is TGTGCCAGTAGTTCCCCTAAGACAGCTAGCACAGATACGCAGTATTTT. It encodes CASSSPKTASTDTQYF.

V is TRBV19 and J is TRBJ2-2; D gene ambiguous. The CDR3 covers 15 residues. Deletions cut 3 bases from V and 0 bases from J, with 8 bases between. The germline V gene encodes CDR1 LNHDA and CDR2 SQIVND (reference sequence). The CDR3 region is CASSIGTANTGELFF. As DNA, the CDR3 is TGTGCCAGTAGTATCGGAACAGCGAACACCGGGGAGCTGTTTTTT.

This chain connects TRBV14 to TRBJ2-5; D is uncertain. The CDR3 loop spans 14 amino acids. CDR1 and CDR2 from the germline V gene are SGHDN and FVKESK. Trimming cost V 1 base and J 1 base, with 7 bases left between them. CDR3 DNA sequence: TGTGCCAGCAGCCAAGGCGGAATCCAAGAGACCCAGTACTTC. Protein: CASSQGGIQETQYF.

The chain joins TRBV3-1 (or the pseudogene TRBV3-2) to TRBJ2-3; D unclear. Trimming cost V 4 bases and J 14 bases, with 19 bases left between them. The CDR3 has 13 amino acids. From germline, CDR1 is LGHDT and CDR2 YNNKEL (reference sequence). The CDR3 region has the DNA TGTGCCAGCAGCCCCAACCGACAAGGCCCGCCGTATTTT. This translates into CASSPNRQGPPYF.